This T cell receptor beta chain was identified in a study of early T cells in non-severe SARS-CoV-2 infection. Whole-study context: The sequenced material was bulk RNA from unsorted whole blood, and its chains were unpaired.

Whole-study results and caveats: Using VDJdb, the matching emphasized anti-spike CD8 responses while missing private and CD4 specificities.

In the case of this clonotype: No antigen is known for it.

Germline CDR1 SQVTM, CDR2 ANQGSEA. V shed 4 bases and J shed 5 bases, with 23 bases lying between them. CDR3 length equals 16 residues. Individual cDNA molecules were tagged with unique molecular identifiers. Using its own MiXCR run on the 5' RACE reads, TCRdb lists one record per CDR3 protein. The sample lists fewer than 30,000 distinct CDR3 sequences; 5% to 6% were seen once. The receptor's source is an adult who was a healthcare worker with PCR-confirmed SARS-CoV-2 infection or an uninfected control (not recorded which). The sample was whole blood. The rearrangement links TRBV29-1 to TRBJ1-1, with TRBD1 as a possible D gene (6 bases). The CDR3 loop is CSVVPVLGGPRTEAFF. As DNA, the CDR3 is TGCAGCGTTGTCCCCGTCCTCGGGGGGCCGAGGACTGAAGCTTTCTTT.